The T cell receptor beta chain under discussion was sequenced for a study of shared clonotypes between healthy human individuals. Study results and limitations: The study found approximately 5% of naive CD4 clonotypes shared across a handful of donors. In general, naive subsets displayed greater estimated richness than memory subsets did.

This clone showed up just once. Antigen unknown. There are 13 residues in the CDR3. After removal of 6 bases from V and 5 bases from J, the junction contained 9 bases not matched to a gene. Germline V gives CDR1 SQVTM, CDR2 ANQGSEA. The naive CD8 subset, CD45RO-negative cells positively selected for CCR7, excluded terminally differentiated effector memory CD45RA+ cells. TCRdb's table, derived via immunoSEQ multiplex PCR, lists solely in-frame clones and lacks some. The data contain about 2.1 million clones, roughly 95% of them singletons. The origin of this receptor is a man between 18 and 29 years old in good health. Some clones in this sample may be carry-over from other donors' samples. The chain joins TRBV29-1 to TRBJ2-7, with TRBD2 identical over 8 bases. Sequencing was done on a sample of naive CD8+ T cells from PBMCs. As DNA, the CDR3 is TGCAGCGTGCGTACTAGCGGCCTGGACGAGCAGTACTTC. This gives the protein CSVRTSGLDEQYF.